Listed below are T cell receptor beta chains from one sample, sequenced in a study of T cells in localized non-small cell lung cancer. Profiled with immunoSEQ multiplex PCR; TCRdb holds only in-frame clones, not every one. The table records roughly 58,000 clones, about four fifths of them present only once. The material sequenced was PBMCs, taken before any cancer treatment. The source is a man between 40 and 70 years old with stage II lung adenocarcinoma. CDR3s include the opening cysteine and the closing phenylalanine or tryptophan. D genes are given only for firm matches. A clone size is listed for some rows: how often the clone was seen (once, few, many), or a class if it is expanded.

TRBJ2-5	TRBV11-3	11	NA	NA	TGTGCCAGCAGCTTCAGGGGGACCCAGTACTTC	CASSFRGTQYF
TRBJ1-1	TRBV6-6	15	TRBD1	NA	TGTGCCAGCAGATCAGGACAGGGTAAGAACACTGAAGCTTTCTTT	CASRSGQGKNTEAFF
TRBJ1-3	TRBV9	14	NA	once	TGTGCCAGCAGTGCTACAGGGTCTGGAAACACCATATATTTT	CASSATGSGNTIYF
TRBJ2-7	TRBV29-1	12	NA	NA	TGCAGCGTTGGGGACGGGACCTACGAGCAGTACTTC	CSVGDGTYEQYF
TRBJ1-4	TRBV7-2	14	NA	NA	TGTGCCAGCAGCTTACAGCCACTGAATGAAAAACTGTTTTTT	CASSLQPLNEKLFF
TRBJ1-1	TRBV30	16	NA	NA	TGTGCCTGTAGGGATTGGCCCTCACTTATCAGCTCTGAAGCTTTCTTT	CACRDWPSLISSEAFF
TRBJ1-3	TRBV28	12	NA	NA	TGTGCCAGCAGTTCCGCTGGAAACACCATATATTTT	CASSSAGNTIYF
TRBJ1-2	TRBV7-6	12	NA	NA	TGTGCCAGCAGCCTGGACGGCTATGGCTACACCTTC	CASSLDGYGYTF
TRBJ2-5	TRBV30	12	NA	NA	TGTGCCTGGGGACAGGGAGGGGAGACCCAGTACTTC	CAWGQGGETQYF
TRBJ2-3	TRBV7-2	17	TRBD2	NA	TGTGCCAGCAGCATACGCCTAGCGGGGCCTAGCACAGATACGCAGTATTTT	CASSIRLAGPSTDTQYF
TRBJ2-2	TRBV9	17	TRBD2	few	TGTGCCAGCAGCGTAGTAGCGGGAGGTATGAACACCGGGGAGCTGTTTTTT	CASSVVAGGMNTGELFF
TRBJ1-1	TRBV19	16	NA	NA	TGTGCCAGTAGTCCATCACCTGGGAGGCCGAACACTGAAGCTTTCTTT	CASSPSPGRPNTEAFF
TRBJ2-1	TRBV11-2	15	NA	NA	TGTGCCAGCAGCTTAGACCCCCGCTCCTACAATGAGCAGTTCTTC	CASSLDPRSYNEQFF
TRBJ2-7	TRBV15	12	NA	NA	TGTGCCACCAGCAGAGATCTGAGCGAGCAGTACTTC	CATSRDLSEQYF
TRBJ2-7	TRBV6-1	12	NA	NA	TGTGCCAGCAGTGAAACCATGGGCGAGCAGTACTTC	CASSETMGEQYF
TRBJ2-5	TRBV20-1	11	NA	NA	TGCAGTGCTACCGGAGTAGAGACCCAGTACTTC	CSATGVETQYF
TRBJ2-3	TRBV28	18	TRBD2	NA	TGTGCCAGCAGCTCTACCGCCGGGACTAGCGGGAGCACAGATACGCAGTATTTT	CASSSTAGTSGSTDTQYF
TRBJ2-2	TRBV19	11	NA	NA	TGTGCCAGTAGTACTATAGGGGAGCTGTTTTTT	CASSTIGELFF
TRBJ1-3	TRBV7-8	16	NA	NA	TGTGCCAGCAGCTCCCACACGGGCTCCTCTGGAAACACCATATATTTT	CASSSHTGSSGNTIYF
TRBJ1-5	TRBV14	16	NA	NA	TGTGCCAGCAGCCCAATAATTGTTACAGGCAGGGAGCCCCAGCATTTT	CASSPIIVTGREPQHF
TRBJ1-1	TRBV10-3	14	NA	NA	TGTGCCATCAGTGACCAGGGGAGGGTCACTGAAGCTTTCTTT	CAISDQGRVTEAFF
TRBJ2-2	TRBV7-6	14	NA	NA	TGTGCCAGCAGCCCCGCACAGAACACCGGGGAGCTGTTTTTT	CASSPAQNTGELFF
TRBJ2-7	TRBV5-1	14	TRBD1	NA	TGCGCCAGCAGCTTGGACGCAGGGGGCGGGGAGCAGTACTTC	CASSLDAGGGEQYF
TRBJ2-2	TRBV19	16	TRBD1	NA	TGTGCCAGTAGTCTCTCGCCAGGGACAGGGGCCGGGGAGCTGTTTTTT	CASSLSPGTGAGELFF
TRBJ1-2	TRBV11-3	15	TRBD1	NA	TGTGCCAGCAGCCGAACAGGGGGCGCATCCTATGGCTACACCTTC	CASSRTGGASYGYTF
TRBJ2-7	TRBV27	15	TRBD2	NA	TGTGCCAGCAGTTCTGGACTAGCGGGCACCTACGAGCAGTACTTC	CASSSGLAGTYEQYF
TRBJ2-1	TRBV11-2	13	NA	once	TGTGCCAGCAGCTTCAGCGGACTCAATGAGCAGTTCTTC	CASSFSGLNEQFF
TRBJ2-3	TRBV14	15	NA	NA	TGTGCCAGCAGCCAAGGAGACTCCTACACAGATACGCAGTATTTT	CASSQGDSYTDTQYF
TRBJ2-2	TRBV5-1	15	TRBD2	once	TGCGCCAGCAGCTTAACTAGCGGGAGGACCGGGGAGCTGTTTTTT	CASSLTSGRTGELFF
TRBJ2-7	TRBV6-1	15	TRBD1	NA	TGTGCCACACGACTATCCGGACAGGGTTTGTACGAGCAGTACTTC	CATRLSGQGLYEQYF
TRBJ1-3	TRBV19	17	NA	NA	TGTGCCAGTAGTGTGGGATCGGGTCCCCGATCTGGAAACACCATATATTTT	CASSVGSGPRSGNTIYF
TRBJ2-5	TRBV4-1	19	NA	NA	TGCGCCAGCAGCCAAGAAGGTCAGATCTGGAGTGGGCTTATAGAGACCCAGTACTTC	CASSQEGQIWSGLIETQYF
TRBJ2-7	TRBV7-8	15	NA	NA	TGTGCCAGCAGCCCGGGGCTATTTGGGCCCTACGAGCAGTACTTC	CASSPGLFGPYEQYF
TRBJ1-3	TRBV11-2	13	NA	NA	TGTGCCAGCAGCTTAAGTGGGCAAAACACCATATATTTT	CASSLSGQNTIYF
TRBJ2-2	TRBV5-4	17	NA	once	TGTGCCAGCAGCTTGGACAGGGAAAGGTCGAACACCGGGGAGCTGTTTTTT	CASSLDRERSNTGELFF
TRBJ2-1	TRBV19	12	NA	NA	TGTGCCAGTAGTCTCGTCTCCAATGAGCAGTTCTTC	CASSLVSNEQFF
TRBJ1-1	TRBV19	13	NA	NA	TGTGCCAGTAGTACAAGGGGGAACACTGAAGCTTTCTTT	CASSTRGNTEAFF
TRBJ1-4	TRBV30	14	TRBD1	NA	TGTGCCTGGAGGGGACAGCTGGAATGGGAAAAACTGTTTTTT	CAWRGQLEWEKLFF
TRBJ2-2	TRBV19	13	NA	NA	TGTGCCAGTACGGGCTCGAACACCGGGGAGCTGTTTTTT	CASTGSNTGELFF
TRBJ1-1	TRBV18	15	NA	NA	TGTGCCAGCTCACCGCCTTTTGGGGAGGGCACTGAAGCTTTCTTT	CASSPPFGEGTEAFF
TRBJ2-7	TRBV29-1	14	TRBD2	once	TGCAGCGTACGACTAGCGGGAGGGAACTACGAGCAGTACTTC	CSVRLAGGNYEQYF
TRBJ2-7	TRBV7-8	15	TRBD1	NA	TGTGCCAGCAGCTTCCGGGACAGGGGGTTCGGCGAGCAGTACTTC	CASSFRDRGFGEQYF
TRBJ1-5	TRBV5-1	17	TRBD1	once	TGCGCCAGCCGCCCCACTCGACAGGGTCCTAGCAATCAGCCCCAGCATTTT	CASRPTRQGPSNQPQHF
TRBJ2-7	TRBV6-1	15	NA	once	TGTGCCAGCATTTCCCGAGGACTACCTTGGGGCGAGCAGTACTTC	CASISRGLPWGEQYF
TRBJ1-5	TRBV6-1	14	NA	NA	TGTGCCAGCAGTGAAGTGGCAGGGAGTCAGCCCCAGCATTTT	CASSEVAGSQPQHF
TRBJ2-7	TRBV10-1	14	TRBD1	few	TGCGCCAGCAGCAGACAGGGGTCGACCTACGAGCAGTACTTC	CASSRQGSTYEQYF
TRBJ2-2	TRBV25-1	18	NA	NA	TGTGCCAGCAGTGATCTCGGGGGAGGCCCGCTTAACACCGGGGAGCTGTTTTTT	CASSDLGGGPLNTGELFF
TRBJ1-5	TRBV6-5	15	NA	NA	TGTGCCAGCAGTTCTGGCAGGGTTAGCAATCAGCCCCAGCATTTT	CASSSGRVSNQPQHF
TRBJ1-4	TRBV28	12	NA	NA	TGTGCCAGCCACGGAGGGAATGAAAAACTGTTTTTT	CASHGGNEKLFF